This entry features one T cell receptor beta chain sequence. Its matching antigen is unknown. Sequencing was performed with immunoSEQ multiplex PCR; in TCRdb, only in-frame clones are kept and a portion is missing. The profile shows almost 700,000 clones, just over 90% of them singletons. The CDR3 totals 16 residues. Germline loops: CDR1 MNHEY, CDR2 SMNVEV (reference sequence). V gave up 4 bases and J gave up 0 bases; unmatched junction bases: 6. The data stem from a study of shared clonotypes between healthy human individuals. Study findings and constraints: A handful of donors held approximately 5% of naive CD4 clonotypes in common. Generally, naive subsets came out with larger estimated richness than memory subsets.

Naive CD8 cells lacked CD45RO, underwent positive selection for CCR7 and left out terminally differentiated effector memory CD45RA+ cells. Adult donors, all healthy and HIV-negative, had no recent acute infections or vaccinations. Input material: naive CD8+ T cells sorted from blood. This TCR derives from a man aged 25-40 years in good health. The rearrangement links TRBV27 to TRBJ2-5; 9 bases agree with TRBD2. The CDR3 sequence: CASSSGREGYQETQYF. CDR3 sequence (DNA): TGTGCCAGCAGTTCTGGGCGGGAGGGGTACCAAGAGACCCAGTACTTC.